This TCR beta chain was recorded in a study of beta chain features in type 1 diabetes. Overall study results and limits: Within the patient group, naive, central memory and Treg TCRB repertoires appeared more similar to each other than within healthy donors. Shortening that was moderate but significant affected the TCRB CDR3s of Type 1 diabetes patients in all four CD4+ subsets.

Donors underwent one heparinised blood draw, about 110 mL on average. Sorting based on CD45RO/CCR7/CD25/CD127/CD95/CD27 separated CD4+ naive, central memory, regulatory and stem cell-like memory cells. Sequenced material consisted of expressed TCRB transcripts (all of the isolated RNA was reverse transcribed). The read count averaged around 3.6 million across naive, central memory and regulatory T cell samples. The assay was immunoSEQ multiplex PCR, and TCRdb's table has in-frame clones only and misses some. The sample shows 300,000 to 450,000 clones, around 10% of them seen only once. Of note for this clone: The antigen is not known.

V gave up 6 bases and J gave up 4 bases; unmatched junction bases: 6. The CDR3 is 13 residues long. Per the germline V gene, CDR1 is SQVTM and CDR2 is ANQGSEA. The origin of this receptor is a man aged 30-40 years with type 1 diabetes. The V call is TRBV29-1, the J call TRBJ2-5; 9 nucleotides agree with TRBD1. Sequencing used central memory CD4+ T cells from blood. CDR3 in DNA: TGCAGCGTCGCACAGGGGGCTGGAGAGACCCAGTACTTC. Protein: CSVAQGAGETQYF.